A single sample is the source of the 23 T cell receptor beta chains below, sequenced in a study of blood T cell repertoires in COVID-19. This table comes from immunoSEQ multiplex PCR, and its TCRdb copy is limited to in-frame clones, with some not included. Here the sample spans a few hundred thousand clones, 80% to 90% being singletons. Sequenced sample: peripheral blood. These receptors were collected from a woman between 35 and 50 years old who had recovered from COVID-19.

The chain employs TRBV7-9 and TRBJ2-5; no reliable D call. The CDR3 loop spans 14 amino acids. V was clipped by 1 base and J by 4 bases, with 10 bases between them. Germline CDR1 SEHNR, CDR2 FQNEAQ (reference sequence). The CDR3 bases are TGTGCCAGCAGCTTAGGGGCCTATTCAGAGACCCAGTACTTC. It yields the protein CASSLGAYSETQYF.

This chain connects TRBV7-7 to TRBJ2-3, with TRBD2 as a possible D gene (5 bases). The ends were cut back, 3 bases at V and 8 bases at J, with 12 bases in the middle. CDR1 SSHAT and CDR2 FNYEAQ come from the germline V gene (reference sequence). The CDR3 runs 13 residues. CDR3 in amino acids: CASSFRAEGTQYF. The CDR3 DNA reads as TGTGCCAGCAGCTTTCGGGCCGAGGGTACGCAGTATTTT.

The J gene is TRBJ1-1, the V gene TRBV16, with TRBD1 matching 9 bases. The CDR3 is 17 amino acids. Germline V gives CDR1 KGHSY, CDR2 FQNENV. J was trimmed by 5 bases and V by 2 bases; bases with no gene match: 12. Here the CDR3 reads CASSQSGSGTGWTEAFF. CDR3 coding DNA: TGTGCCAGCAGCCAAAGTGGTTCGGGGACAGGGTGGACTGAAGCTTTCTTT.

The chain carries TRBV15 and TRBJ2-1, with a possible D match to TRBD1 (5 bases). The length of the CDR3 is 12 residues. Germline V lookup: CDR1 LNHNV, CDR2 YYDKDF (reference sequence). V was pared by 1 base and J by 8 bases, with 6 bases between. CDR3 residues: CATSRGGDEQFF. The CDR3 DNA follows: TGTGCCACCAGCAGAGGGGGCGATGAGCAGTTCTTC.

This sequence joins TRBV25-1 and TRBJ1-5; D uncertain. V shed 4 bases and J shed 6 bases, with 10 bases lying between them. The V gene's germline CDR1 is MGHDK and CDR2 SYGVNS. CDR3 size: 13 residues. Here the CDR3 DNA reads TGTGCCAGCAGTGTGGCAGAGGGTCAGCCCCAGCATTTT. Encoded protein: CASSVAEGQPQHF. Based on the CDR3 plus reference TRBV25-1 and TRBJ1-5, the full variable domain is EADIYQTPRYLVIGTGKKITLECSQTMGHDKMYWYQQDPGMELHLIHYSYGVNSTEKGDLSSESTVSRIRTEHFPLTLESARPSHTSQYLCASSVAEGQPQHFGDGTRLSIL.

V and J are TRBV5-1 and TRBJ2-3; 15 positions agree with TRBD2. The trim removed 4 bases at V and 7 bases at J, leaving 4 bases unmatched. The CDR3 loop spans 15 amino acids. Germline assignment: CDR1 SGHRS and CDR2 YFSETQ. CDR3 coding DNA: TGCGCCAGCAGCCTGGGACTAGCGGGGGGAAATACGCAGTATTTT. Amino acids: CASSLGLAGGNTQYF.

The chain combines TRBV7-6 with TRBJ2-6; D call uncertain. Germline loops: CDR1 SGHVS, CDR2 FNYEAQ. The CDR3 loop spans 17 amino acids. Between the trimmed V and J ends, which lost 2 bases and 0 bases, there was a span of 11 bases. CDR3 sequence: CASSLRLVSSGANVLTF. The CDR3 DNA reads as TGTGCCAGCAGCTTACGCCTAGTGTCCTCTGGGGCCAACGTCCTGACTTTC.

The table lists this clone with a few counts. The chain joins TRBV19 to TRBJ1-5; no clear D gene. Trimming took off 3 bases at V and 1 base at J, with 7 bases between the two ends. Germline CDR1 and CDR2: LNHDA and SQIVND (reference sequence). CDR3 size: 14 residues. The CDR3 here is CASSMWASNQPQHF. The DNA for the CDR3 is TGTGCCAGTAGTATGTGGGCCAGCAATCAGCCCCAGCATTTT.

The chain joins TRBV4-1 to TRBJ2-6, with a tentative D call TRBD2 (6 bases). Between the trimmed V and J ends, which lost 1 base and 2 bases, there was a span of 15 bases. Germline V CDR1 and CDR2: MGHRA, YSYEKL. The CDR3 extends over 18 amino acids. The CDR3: CASSQVAWGVAGANVLTF. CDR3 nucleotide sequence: TGCGCCAGCAGCCAAGTCGCATGGGGGGTAGCTGGGGCCAACGTCCTGACTTTC.

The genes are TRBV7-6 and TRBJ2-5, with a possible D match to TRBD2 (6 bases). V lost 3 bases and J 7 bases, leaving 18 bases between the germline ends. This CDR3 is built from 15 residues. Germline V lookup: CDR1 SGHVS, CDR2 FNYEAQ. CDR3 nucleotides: TGTGCCAGCAGCTTTGAGGGACTGCCCTGGGGGACCCAGTACTTC. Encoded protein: CASSFEGLPWGTQYF.

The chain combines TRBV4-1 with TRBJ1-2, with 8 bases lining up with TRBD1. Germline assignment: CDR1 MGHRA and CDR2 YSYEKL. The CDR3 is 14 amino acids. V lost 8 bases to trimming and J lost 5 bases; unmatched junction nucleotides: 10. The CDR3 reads CASGLPGGEYGYTF. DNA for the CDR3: TGCGCCAGCGGATTACCAGGGGGCGAGTATGGCTACACCTTC.

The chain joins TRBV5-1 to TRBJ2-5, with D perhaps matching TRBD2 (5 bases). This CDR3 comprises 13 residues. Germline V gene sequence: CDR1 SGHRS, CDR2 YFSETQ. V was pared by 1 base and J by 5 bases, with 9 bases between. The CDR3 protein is CASSLLRAETQYF. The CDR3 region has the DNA TGCGCCAGCAGCTTGCTGAGGGCGGAGACCCAGTACTTC.

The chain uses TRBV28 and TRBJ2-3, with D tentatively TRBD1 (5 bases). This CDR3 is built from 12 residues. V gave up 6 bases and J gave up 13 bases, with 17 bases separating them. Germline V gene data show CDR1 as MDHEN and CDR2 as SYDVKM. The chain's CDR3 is CASSFSFGREYF. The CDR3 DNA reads TGTGCCAGCAGCTTCTCGTTCGGCAGGGAGTATTTT. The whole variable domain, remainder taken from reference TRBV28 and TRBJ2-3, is DVKVTQSSRYLVKRTGEKVFLECVQDMDHENMFWYRQDPGLGLRLIYFSYDVKMKEKGDIPEGYSVSREKKERFSLILESASTNQTSMYLCASSFSFGREYFGPGTRLTVL.

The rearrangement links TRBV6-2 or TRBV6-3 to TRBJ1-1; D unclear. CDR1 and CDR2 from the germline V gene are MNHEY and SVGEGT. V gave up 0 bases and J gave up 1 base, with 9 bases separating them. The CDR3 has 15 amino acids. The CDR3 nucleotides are TGTGCCAGCAGTTACTCGTCGGGGTGGAACACTGAAGCTTTCTTT. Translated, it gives CASSYSSGWNTEAFF.

Here the CDR3 reads CASAPVGPYDGYTF. DNA for the CDR3: TGTGCCAGCGCCCCAGTGGGCCCTTACGACGGCTACACCTTC. This chain connects TRBV6-5 to TRBJ1-2; D is ambiguous. V was clipped by 8 bases and J by 8 bases, with 21 bases between them. Germline V gene data show CDR1 as MNHEY and CDR2 as SVGAGI. The CDR3 runs to 14 residues.

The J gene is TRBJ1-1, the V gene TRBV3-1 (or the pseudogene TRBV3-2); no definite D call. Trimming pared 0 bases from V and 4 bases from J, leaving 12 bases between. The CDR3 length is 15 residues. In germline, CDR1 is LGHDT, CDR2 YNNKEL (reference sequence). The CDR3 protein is CASSQDSRVSTEAFF. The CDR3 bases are TGTGCCAGCAGCCAAGATTCCCGGGTGAGCACTGAAGCTTTCTTT.

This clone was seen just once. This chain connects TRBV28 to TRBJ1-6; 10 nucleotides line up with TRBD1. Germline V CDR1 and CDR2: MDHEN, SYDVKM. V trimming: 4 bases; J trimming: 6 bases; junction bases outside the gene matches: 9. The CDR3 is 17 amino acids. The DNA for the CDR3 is TGTGCCAGCAGTTCCGGGACAGGGGCCGGGGGTAATTCACCCCTCCACTTT. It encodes CASSSGTGAGGNSPLHF.

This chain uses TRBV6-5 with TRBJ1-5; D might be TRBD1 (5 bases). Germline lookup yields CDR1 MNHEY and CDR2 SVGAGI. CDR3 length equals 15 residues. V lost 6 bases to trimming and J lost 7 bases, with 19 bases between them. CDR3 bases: TGTGCCAGCAGGGCTGTCCCCGGGGGTCTGCAGCCCCAGCATTTT. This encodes CASRAVPGGLQPQHF.

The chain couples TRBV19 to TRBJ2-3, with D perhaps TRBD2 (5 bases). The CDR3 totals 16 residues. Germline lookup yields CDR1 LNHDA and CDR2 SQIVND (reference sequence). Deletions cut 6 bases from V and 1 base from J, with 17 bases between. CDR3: CASRPGIFGGTDTQYF. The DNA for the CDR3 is TGTGCCAGTAGGCCCGGAATATTCGGGGGCACAGATACGCAGTATTTT.

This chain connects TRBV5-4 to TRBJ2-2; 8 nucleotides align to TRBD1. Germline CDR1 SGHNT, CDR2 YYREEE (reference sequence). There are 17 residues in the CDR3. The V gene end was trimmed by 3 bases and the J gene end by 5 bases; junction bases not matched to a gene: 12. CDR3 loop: CASSSGTGSNPTGELFF. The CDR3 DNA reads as TGTGCCAGCAGCTCCGGGACAGGATCAAACCCTACCGGGGAGCTGTTTTTT. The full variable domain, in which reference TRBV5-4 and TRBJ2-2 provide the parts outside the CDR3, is ETGVTQSPTHLIKTRGQQVTLRCSSQSGHNTVSWYQQALGQGPQFIFQYYREEENGRGNFPPRFSGLQFPNYSSELNVNALELDDSALYLCASSSGTGSNPTGELFFGEGSRLTVL.

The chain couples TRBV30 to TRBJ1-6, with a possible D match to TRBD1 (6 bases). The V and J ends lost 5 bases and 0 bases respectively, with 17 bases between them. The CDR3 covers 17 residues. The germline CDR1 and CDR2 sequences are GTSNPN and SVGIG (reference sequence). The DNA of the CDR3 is TGTGCCTGGTCCGGGACACAAACGAGCTCCTATAATTCACCCCTCCACTTT. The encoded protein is CAWSGTQTSSYNSPLHF.

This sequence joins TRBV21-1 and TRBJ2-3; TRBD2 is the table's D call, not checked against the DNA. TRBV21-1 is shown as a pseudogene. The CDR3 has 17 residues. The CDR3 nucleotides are TGTGCCAGCAGCAAAGAAGAGGGACTAGCGGACACAGATACGCAGTATTTT. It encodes CASSKEEGLADTDTQYF.

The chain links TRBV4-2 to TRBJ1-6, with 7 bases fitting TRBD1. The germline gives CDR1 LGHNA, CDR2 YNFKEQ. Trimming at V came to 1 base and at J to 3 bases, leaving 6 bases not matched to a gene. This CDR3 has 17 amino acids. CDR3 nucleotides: TGTGCCAGCAGCCAAGGTCTAGGGGGCGGCTATAATTCACCCCTCCACTTT. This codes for CASSQGLGGGYNSPLHF.